This paragraph reports one T cell receptor beta chain. Its target is unknown. Data came from immunoSEQ multiplex PCR; TCRdb stores just in-frame clones and leaves some out. The table shows more than 35,000 clones, with about nine tenths occurring only once. These data come from a study of regulatory dendritic cells for organ transplantation. Study conclusions and caveats: Memory T cells were less diverse than naive, with memory CD8+ most oligoclonal. Regulatory dendritic cells appeared to expand memory CD8+ clones less than mature ones.

CDR1 is SNHLY and CDR2 is FYNNEI in the germline V gene. The CDR3 extends over 15 amino acids. V was pared by 2 bases and J by 3 bases, with 14 bases between. Sample: naive CD8+ T cells from blood. Described subset: CD45RA+ naive T cells. This TCR came from a human donor in good health. The chain uses TRBV2 and TRBJ2-7; TRBD1 is a possible D gene (6 bases). The CDR3 bases are TGTGCCAGCAGTGAACCCCGACAGGTAAACTACGAGCAGTACTTC. As protein: CASSEPRQVNYEQYF. The full variable domain, with the rest looked up from reference TRBV2 and TRBJ2-7, is EPEVTQTPSHQVTQMGQEVILRCVPISNHLYFYWYRQILGQKVEFLVSFYNNEISEKSEIFDDQFSVERPDGSNFTLKIRSTKLEDSAMYFCASSEPRQVNYEQYFGPGTRLTVT.